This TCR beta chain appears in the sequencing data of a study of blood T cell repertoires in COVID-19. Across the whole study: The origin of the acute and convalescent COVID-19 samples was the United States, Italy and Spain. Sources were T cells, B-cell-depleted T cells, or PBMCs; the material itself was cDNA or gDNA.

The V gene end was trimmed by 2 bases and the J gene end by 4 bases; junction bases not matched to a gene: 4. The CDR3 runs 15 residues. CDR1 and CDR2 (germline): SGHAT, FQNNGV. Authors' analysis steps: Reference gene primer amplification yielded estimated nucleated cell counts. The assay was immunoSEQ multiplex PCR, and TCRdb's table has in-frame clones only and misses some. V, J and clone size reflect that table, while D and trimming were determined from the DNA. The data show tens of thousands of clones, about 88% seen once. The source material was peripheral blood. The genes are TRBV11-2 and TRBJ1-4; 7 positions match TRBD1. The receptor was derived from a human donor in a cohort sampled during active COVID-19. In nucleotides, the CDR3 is TGTGCCAGCAGCTTAACGACAGGGAGTAATGAAAAACTGTTTTTT. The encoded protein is CASSLTTGSNEKLFF. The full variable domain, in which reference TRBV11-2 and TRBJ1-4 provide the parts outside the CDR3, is EAGVAQSPRYKIIEKRQSVAFWCNPISGHATLYWYQQILGQGPKLLIQFQNNGVVDDSQLPKDRFSAERLKGVDSTLKIQPAKLEDSAVYLCASSLTTGSNEKLFFGSGTQLSVL.